This T cell receptor beta chain was sequenced during a study of CD8+CD57+ T cells in acquired aplastic anemia. Turning to the study itself: Yields of DNA that came from sorted CD4+ and CD8+ cells averaged roughly 3.2 ug.

Patients chosen for sequencing had CD8+CD57+ cells that had expanded, as shown by flow cytometry. No therapy was given to patients before blood sampling. The CDR3 length is 15 residues. V was clipped by 2 bases and J by 2 bases, with 9 bases between them. In germline, CDR1 is SGHAT, CDR2 FQNNGV. Profiles of TCR beta VDJ and CDR3 were generated from a genomic DNA template. TCRdb analysed the reads with MiXCR anew, one entry per CDR3 protein. Of fewer than 200,000 distinct CDR3 sequences listed, more than 45% were seen once; the top ten hold 1.1%. This sequence was found in a human donor with aplastic anemia. This sequence joins TRBV11-2 and TRBJ2-2, with D unclear. The source material was sorted CD4+, CD8+, or CD8+CD57+ T cells (not recorded which) from PBMCs. In DNA form, the CDR3 reads TGTGCCAGCAGCTTATGGTCCGGCAACACCGGGGAGCTGTTTTTT. As protein: CASSLWSGNTGELFF.